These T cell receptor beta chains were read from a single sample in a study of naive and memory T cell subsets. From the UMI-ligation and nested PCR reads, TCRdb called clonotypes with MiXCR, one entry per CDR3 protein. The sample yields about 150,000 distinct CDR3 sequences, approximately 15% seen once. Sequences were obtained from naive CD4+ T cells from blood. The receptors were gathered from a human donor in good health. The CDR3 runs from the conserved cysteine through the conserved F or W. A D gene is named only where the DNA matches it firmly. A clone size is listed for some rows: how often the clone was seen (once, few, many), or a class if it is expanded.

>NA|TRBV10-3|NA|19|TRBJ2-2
TGTGCCATCAGTGAGTCGACAACGAAGCGGGCAACGAACACCGGGGAGCTGTTTTTT
CAISESTTKRATNTGELFF
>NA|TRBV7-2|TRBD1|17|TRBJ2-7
TGTGCCAGCAGCTTAGGAGGACAGGGGTCGAGCTCCTACGAGCAGTACTTC
CASSLGGQGSSSYEQYF
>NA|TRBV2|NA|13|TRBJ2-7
TGTGCCAGCAGATTGCAGGGACTGCACGAGCAGTACTTC
CASRLQGLHEQYF
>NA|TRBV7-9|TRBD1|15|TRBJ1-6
TGTGCCAGCAGCTCAAGACAGGGGGCGAATTCACCCCTCCACTTT
CASSSRQGANSPLHF
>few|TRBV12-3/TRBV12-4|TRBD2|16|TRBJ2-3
TGTGCCAGCAGTGGTACTAGCGGGAGTGTAACAGATACGCAGTATTTT
CASSGTSGSVTDTQYF
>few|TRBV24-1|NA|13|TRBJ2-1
TGTGCCACCAGTGAATCCCCAGGGTATGAGCAGTTCTTC
CATSESPGYEQFF
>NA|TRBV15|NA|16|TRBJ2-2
TGTGCCACCAGCAGAGGTCGGCCCGGGCGGGTCGGGGAGCTGTTTTTT
CATSRGRPGRVGELFF
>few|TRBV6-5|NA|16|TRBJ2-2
TGTGCCAGCAGGGCGGGACAGTTGGCAAACACCGGGGAGCTGTTTTTT
CASRAGQLANTGELFF
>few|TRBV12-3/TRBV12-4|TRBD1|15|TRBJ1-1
TGTGCCAGCAGTTTTTATGGGACAGGGGTGACTGAAGCTTTCTTT
CASSFYGTGVTEAFF
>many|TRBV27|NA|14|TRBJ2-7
TGTGCCAGCAGTTTGCGCCCGAGCTCCTACGAGCAGTACTTC
CASSLRPSSYEQYF
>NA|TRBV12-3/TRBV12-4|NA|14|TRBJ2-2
TGTGCCAGCAGTCGCTCATTGAACACCGGGGAGCTGTTTTTT
CASSRSLNTGELFF
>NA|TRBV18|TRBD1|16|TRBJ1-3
TGTGCCAGCTTACCGGCGACAGGGCGCTCTGGAAACACCATATATTTT
CASLPATGRSGNTIYF
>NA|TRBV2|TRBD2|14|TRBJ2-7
TGTGCCAGCAGTGGGGCGGGAGGGCCCTACGAGCAGTACTTC
CASSGAGGPYEQYF
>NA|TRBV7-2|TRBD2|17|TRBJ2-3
TGTGCCAGCAGCCCCCCAGGACTAGCGGGAGGGAAAGATACGCAGTATTTT
CASSPPGLAGGKDTQYF
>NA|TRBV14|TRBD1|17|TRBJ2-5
TGTGCCAGCAGCCAAGATGCGGGGACAGGGTGGCAAGAGACCCAGTACTTC
CASSQDAGTGWQETQYF
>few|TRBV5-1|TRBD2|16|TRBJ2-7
TGCGCCAGCAGCTTTCGCCCCAGCGGGAACTCCTACGAGCAGTACTTC
CASSFRPSGNSYEQYF
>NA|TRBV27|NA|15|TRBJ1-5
TGTGCCAGCAGAGGGGTGGGGGTTCGGAATCAGCCCCAGCATTTT
CASRGVGVRNQPQHF
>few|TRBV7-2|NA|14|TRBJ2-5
TGTGCCAGCAGCAAAAACAACCACCAAGAGACCCAGTACTTC
CASSKNNHQETQYF
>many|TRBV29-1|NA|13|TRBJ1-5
TGCAGCGCGCAACAGGGAGACAATCAGCCCCAGCATTTT
CSAQQGDNQPQHF
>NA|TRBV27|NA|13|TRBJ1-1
TGTGCCAGCGAGTTCAGGGGCGGAGGGGTAGCTTTCTTT
CASEFRGGGVAFF
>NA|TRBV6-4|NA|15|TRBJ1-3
TGTGCCAGCAGTGAAGAGGCTGTGACTGGAAACACCATATATTTT
CASSEEAVTGNTIYF
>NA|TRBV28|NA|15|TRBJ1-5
TGTGCCAGCAGTTTGGGGGAGTATAGCAATCAGCCCCAGCATTTT
CASSLGEYSNQPQHF
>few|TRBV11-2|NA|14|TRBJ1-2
TGTGCCAGCAGCTTAGATCGGATGGGAGGCGGCTACACCTTC
CASSLDRMGGGYTF
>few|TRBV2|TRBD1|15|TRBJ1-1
TGTGCCAGCAGTCCGGGACAGGGGGCGAACACTGAAGCTTTCTTT
CASSPGQGANTEAFF
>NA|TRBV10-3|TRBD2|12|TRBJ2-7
TGTGCCAACGCGGGAGGGGATTTCGAGCAGTACTTC
CANAGGDFEQYF
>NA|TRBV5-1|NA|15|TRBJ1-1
TGCGCCAGCAGCTTGGGAGCAGGGTGGAACACTGAAGCTTTCTTT
CASSLGAGWNTEAFF
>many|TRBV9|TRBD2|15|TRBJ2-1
TGTGCCAGCAGCGCCCGACTAGCGGGTCGGGATGAGCAGTTCTTC
CASSARLAGRDEQFF
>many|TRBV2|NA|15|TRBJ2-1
TGTGCCAGCAGTGATGACGCTCCCTCCTACAATGAGCAGTTCTTC
CASSDDAPSYNEQFF
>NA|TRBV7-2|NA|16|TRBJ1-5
TGTGCCAGCAGCTTACAGGGCGGTGGTGGCAATCAGCCCCAGCATTTT
CASSLQGGGGNQPQHF
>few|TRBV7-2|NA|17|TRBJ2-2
TGTGCCAGCAGCTTAGCGGTGGTGGGTCGAAGCACCGGGGAGCTGTTTTTT
CASSLAVVGRSTGELFF
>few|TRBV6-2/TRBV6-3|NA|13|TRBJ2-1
TGTGCCAGCAGGGAACAAGCGCACAATGAGCAGTTCTTC
CASREQAHNEQFF
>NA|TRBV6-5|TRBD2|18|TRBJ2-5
TGTGCCAGCAGTTCCCGCGATGGGGGAGGGTTGTACCAAGAGACCCAGTACTTC
CASSSRDGGGLYQETQYF
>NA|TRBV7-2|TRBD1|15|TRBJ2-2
TGTGCCAGCAGCTCCGGGACAGGGAAAGCCGGGGAGCTGTTTTTT
CASSSGTGKAGELFF
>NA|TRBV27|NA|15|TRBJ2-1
TGTGCCAGCAGTTCGCCGGGACTAAGGGGGGATGAGCAGTTCTTC
CASSSPGLRGDEQFF
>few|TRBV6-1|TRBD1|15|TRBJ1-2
TGTGCCAGCAGTGAGGGCCCAGGGGGCGTTTTTGGCTACACCTTC
CASSEGPGGVFGYTF
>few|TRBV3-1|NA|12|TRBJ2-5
TGTGCCAGCAGCTCAGGGGAAGAGACCCAGTACTTC
CASSSGEETQYF
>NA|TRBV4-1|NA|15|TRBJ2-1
TGCGCCAGCAGCCAAGCACAGGGTTCCCACAATGAGCAGTTCTTC
CASSQAQGSHNEQFF
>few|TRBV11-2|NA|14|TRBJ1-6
TGTGCCAGCAGCTTACCAATTTATAATTCACCCCTCCACTTT
CASSLPIYNSPLHF
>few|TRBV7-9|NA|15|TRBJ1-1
TGTGCCAGCAGCCCCCGGGGCTCGGTCCACACTGAAGCTTTCTTT
CASSPRGSVHTEAFF
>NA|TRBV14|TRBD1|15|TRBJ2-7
TGTGCCAGCAGCCAACCCGGACAGGGGTCGGTCGAGCAGTACTTC
CASSQPGQGSVEQYF
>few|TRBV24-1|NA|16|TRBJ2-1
TGTGCCACCAGTGATCCGCTGGGAGCGGGTAGCAATGAGCAGTTCTTC
CATSDPLGAGSNEQFF
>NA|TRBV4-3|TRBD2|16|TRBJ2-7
TGCGCCAGCAGCCAAGTAAGCGGGAGGAGCTCCTACGAGCAGTACTTC
CASSQVSGRSSYEQYF
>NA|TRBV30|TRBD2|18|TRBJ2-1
TGTGCCTGGAGGGAACTTAGCGGGAGTGCATACTCCTACAATGAGCAGTTCTTC
CAWRELSGSAYSYNEQFF
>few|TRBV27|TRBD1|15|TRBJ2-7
TGTGCCAGCAGGGTGACAGGGGGGGTCCCCTACGAGCAGTACTTC
CASRVTGGVPYEQYF
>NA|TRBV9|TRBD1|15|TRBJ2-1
TGTGCCAGCAGCGTAGAAAACAGGGGTCTCAATGAGCAGTTCTTC
CASSVENRGLNEQFF
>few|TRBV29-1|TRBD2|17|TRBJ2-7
TGCAGCGTTGGACAGTCCTGGACTAGCGGGGCCTCCTACGAGCAGTACTTC
CSVGQSWTSGASYEQYF
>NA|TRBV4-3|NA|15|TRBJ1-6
TGCGCCAGCAGCCGAGGGCCGAGCAATAATTCACCCCTCCACTTT
CASSRGPSNNSPLHF
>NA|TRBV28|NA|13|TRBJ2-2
TGTGCCAGCAGCACAGGGTTCATCGGGGAGCTGTTTTTT
CASSTGFIGELFF
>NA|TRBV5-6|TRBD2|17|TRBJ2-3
TGTGCCAGCAGCTTGCTAGCGGGGAGGAACGGCACAGATACGCAGTATTTT
CASSLLAGRNGTDTQYF
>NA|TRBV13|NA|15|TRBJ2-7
TGTGCCAGCAGTTCAAAGTGGCAGGGGCGACACGAGCAGTACTTC
CASSSKWQGRHEQYF